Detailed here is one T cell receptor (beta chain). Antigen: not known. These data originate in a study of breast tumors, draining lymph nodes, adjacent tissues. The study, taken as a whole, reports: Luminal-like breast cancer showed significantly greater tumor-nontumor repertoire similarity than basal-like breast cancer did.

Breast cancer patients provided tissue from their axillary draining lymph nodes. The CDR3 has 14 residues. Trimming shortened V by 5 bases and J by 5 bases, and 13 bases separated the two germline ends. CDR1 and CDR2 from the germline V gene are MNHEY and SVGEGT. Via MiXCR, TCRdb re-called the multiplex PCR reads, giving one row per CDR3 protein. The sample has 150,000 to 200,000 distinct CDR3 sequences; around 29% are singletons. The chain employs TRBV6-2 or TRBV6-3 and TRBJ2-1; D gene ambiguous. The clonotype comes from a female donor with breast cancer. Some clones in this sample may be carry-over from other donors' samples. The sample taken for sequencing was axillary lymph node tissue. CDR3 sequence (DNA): TGTGCCAGCAGTCTCCCTCATTCCGACAATGAGCAGTTCTTC. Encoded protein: CASSLPHSDNEQFF.